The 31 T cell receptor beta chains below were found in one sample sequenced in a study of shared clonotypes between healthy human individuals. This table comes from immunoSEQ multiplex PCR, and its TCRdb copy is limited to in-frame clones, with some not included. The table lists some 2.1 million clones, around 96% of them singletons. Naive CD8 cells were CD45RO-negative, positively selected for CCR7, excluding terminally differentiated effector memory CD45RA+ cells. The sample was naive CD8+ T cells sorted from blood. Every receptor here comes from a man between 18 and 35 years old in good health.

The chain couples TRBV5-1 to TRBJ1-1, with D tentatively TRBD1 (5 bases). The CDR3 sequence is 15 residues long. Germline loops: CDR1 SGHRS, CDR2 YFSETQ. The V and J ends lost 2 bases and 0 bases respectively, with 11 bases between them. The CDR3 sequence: CASSLSGRMNTEAFF. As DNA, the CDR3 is TGCGCCAGCAGCTTATCGGGACGGATGAACACTGAAGCTTTCTTT.

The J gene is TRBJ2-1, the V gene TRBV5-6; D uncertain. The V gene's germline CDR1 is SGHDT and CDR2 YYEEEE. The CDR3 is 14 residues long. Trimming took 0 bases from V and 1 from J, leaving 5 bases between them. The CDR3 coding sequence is TGTGCCAGCAGCTTGGCTCATTCCTACAATGAGCAGTTCTTC. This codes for CASSLAHSYNEQFF.

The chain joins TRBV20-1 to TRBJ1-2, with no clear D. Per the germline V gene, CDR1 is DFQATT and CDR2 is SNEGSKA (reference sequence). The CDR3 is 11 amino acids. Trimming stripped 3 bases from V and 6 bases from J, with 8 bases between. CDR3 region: CSARGGDGYTF. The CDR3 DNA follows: TGCAGTGCTAGGGGAGGAGATGGCTACACCTTC.

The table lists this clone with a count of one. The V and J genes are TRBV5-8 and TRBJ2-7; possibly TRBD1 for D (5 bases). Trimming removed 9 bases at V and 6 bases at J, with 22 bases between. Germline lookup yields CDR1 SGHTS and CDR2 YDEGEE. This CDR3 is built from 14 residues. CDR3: CATLTLDQGLEQYF. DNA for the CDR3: TGTGCCACCCTCACCCTAGACCAGGGTCTCGAGCAGTACTTC.

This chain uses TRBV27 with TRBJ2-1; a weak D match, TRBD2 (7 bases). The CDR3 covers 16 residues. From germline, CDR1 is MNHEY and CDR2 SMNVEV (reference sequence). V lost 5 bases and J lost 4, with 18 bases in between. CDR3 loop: CASSPVGGRGYNEQFF. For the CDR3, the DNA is TGTGCCAGCAGTCCCGTCGGGGGGCGCGGGTACAATGAGCAGTTCTTC.

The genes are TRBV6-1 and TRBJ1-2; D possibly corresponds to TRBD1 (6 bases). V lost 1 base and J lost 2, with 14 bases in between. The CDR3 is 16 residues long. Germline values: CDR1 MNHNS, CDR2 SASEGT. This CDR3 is CASSEVIRQANYGYTF. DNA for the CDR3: TGTGCCAGCAGTGAAGTGATACGACAGGCGAACTATGGCTACACCTTC.

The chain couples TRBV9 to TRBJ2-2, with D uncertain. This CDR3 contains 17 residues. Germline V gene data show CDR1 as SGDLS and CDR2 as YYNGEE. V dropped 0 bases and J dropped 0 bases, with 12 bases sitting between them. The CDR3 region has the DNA TGTGCCAGCAGCGTAGCGAGTGACGGTCCGAACACCGGGGAGCTGTTTTTT. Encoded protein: CASSVASDGPNTGELFF. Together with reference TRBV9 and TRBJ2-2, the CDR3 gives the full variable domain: DSGVTQTPKHLITATGQRVTLRCSPRSGDLSVYWYQQSLDQGLQFLIQYYNGEERAKGNILERFSAQQFPDLHSELNLSSLELGDSALYFCASSVASDGPNTGELFFGEGSRLTVL.

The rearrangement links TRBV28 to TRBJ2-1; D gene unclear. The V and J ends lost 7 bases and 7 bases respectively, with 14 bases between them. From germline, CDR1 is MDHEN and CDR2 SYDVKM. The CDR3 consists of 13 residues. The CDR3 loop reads CASTGQLSNEQFF. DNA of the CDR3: TGTGCCAGCACTGGGCAACTCTCGAATGAGCAGTTCTTC. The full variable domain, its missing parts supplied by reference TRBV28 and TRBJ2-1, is DVKVTQSSRYLVKRTGEKVFLECVQDMDHENMFWYRQDPGLGLRLIYFSYDVKMKEKGDIPEGYSVSREKKERFSLILESASTNQTSMYLCASTGQLSNEQFFGPGTRLTVL.

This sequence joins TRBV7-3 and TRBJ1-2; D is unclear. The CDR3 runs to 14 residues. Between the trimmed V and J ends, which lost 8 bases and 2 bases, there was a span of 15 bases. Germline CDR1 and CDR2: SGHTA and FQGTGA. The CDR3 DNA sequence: TGTGCCAGCTGTCCGAGCTATTTCAACTATGGCTACACCTTC. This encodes CASCPSYFNYGYTF.

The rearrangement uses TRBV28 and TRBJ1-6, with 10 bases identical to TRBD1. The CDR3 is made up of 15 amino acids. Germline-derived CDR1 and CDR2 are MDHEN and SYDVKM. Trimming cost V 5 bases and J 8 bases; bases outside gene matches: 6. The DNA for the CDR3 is TGTGCCAGCAGTCAAGGACAGGGGGTTGATTCACCCCTCCACTTT. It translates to CASSQGQGVDSPLHF.

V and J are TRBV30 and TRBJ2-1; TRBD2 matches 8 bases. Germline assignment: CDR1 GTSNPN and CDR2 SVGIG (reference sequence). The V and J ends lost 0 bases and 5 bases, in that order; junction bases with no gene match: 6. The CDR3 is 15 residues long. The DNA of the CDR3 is TGTGCCTGGAGTGTAAGACTAGCGATGAACAATGAGCAGTTCTTC. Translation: CAWSVRLAMNNEQFF.

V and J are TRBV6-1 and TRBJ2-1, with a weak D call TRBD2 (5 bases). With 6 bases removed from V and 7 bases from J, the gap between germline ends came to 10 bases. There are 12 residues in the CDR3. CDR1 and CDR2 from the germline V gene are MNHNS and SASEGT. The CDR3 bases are TGTGCCAGCAGGGACTTAGCGAATGAGCAGTTCTTC. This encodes CASRDLANEQFF.

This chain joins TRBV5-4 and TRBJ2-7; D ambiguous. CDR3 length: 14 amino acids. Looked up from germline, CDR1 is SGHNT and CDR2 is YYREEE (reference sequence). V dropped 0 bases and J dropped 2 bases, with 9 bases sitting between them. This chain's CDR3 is CASSLGVSAYEQYF. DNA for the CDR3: TGTGCCAGCAGCTTGGGAGTCTCGGCCTACGAGCAGTACTTC.

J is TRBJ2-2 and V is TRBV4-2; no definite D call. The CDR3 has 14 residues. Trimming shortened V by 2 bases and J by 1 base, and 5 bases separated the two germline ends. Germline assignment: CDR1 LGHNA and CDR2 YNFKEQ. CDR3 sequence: CASSQPLNTGELFF. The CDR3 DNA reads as TGTGCCAGCAGCCAACCGCTGAACACCGGGGAGCTGTTTTTT.

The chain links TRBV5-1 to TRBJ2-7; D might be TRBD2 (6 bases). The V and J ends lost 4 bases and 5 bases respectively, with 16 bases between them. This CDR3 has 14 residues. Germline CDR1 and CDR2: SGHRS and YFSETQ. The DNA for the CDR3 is TGCGCCAGCAGCCCGCCTTGGGGGGTACACGAGCAGTACTTC. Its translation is CASSPPWGVHEQYF.

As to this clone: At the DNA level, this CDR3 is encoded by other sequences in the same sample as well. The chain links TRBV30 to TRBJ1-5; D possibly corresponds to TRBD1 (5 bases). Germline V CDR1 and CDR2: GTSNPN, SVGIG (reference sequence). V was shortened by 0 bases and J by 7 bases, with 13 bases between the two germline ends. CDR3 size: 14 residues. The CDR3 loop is CAWSVGGVGQPQHF. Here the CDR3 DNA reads TGTGCCTGGAGTGTGGGAGGGGTAGGGCAGCCCCAGCATTTT.

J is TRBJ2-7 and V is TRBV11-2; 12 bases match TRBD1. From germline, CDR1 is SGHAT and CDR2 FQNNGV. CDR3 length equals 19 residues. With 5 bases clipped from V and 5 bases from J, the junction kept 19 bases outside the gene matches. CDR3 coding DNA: TGTGCCAGCAGCCCACCGCCGGGACAGGGGGCCCCGGGGGCCCACGAGCAGTACTTC. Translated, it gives CASSPPPGQGAPGAHEQYF.

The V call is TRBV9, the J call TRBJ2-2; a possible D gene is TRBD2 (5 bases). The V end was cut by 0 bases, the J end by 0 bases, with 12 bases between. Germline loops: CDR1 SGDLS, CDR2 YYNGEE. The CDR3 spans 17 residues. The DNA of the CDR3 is TGTGCCAGCAGCGTAGCTACGAGGGTCGCGAACACCGGGGAGCTGTTTTTT. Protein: CASSVATRVANTGELFF.

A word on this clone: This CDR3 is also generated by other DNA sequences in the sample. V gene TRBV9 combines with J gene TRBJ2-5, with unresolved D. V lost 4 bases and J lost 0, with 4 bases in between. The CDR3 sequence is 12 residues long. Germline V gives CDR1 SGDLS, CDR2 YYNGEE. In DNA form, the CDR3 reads TGTGCCAGCAGCCCTGACCAAGAGACCCAGTACTTC. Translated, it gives CASSPDQETQYF.

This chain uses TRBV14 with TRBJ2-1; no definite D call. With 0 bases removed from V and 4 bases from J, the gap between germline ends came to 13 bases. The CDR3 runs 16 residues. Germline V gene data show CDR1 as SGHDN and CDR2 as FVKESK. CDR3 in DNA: TGTGCCAGCAGCCAAGATCTTATGCCTGATTACAATGAGCAGTTCTTC. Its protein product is CASSQDLMPDYNEQFF.

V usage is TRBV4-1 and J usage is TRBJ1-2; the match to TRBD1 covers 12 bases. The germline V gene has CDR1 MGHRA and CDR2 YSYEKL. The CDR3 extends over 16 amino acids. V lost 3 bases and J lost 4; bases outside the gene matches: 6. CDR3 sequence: CASSHQGTGGPYGYTF. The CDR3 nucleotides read TGCGCCAGCAGCCACCAAGGGACAGGGGGCCCCTATGGCTACACCTTC.

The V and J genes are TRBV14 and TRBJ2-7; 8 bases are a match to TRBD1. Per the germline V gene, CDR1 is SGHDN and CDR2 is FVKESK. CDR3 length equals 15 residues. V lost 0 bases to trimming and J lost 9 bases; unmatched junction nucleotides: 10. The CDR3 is CASSQDRTGGRGQYF. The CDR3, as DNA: TGTGCCAGCAGCCAAGATCGAACAGGGGGACGTGGGCAGTACTTC.

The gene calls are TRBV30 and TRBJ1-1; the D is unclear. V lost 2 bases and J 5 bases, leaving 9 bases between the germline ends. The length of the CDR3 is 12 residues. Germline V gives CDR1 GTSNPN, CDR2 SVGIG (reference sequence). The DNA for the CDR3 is TGTGCCTGGAGTCCACTGGGGACTGAAGCTTTCTTT. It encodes CAWSPLGTEAFF.

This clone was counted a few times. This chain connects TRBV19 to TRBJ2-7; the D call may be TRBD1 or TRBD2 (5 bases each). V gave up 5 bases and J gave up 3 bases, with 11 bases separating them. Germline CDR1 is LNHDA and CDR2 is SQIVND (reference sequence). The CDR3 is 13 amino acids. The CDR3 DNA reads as TGTGCCAGTAGTTTCGGGGACGGCTACGAGCAGTACTTC. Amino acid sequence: CASSFGDGYEQYF.

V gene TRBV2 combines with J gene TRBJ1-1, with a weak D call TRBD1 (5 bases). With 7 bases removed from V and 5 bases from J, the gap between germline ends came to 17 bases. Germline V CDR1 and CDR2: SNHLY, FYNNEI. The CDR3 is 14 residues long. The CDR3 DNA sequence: TGTGCCAGCATGTTTACGGGGGAGAGTACTGAAGCTTTCTTT. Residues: CASMFTGESTEAFF.

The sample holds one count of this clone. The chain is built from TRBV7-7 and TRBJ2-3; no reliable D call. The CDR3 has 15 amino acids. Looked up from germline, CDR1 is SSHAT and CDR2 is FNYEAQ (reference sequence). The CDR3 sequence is CANGPPLTPKDTQYF. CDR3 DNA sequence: TGTGCTAACGGACCCCCTCTCACCCCAAAAGATACGCAGTATTTT.

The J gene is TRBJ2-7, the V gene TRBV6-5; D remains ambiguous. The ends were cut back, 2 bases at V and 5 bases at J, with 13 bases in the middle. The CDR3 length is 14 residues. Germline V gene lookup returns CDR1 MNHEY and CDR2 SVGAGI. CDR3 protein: CASSYGARSNEQYF. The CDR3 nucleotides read TGTGCCAGCAGTTACGGAGCCAGGTCAAACGAGCAGTACTTC.

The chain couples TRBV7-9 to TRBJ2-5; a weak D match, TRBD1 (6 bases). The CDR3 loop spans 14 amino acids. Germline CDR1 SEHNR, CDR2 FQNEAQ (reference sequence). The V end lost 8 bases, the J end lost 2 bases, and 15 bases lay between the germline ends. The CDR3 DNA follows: TGTGCCAGCGGGGGCCCCAGCGGTCAAGAGACCCAGTACTTC. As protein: CASGGPSGQETQYF.

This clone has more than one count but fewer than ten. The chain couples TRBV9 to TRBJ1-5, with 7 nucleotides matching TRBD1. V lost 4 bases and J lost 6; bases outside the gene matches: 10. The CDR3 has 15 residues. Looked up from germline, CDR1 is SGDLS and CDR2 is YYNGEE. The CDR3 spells CASSPQGERGQPQHF. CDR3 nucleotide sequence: TGTGCCAGCAGCCCCCAGGGGGAGAGGGGTCAGCCCCAGCATTTT.

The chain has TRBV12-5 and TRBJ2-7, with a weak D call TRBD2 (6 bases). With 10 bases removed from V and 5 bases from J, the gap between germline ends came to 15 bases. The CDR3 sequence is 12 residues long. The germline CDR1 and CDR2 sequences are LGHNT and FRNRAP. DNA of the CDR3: TGTGCTACCACCGGGACTTACGACGAGCAGTACTTC. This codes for CATTGTYDEQYF. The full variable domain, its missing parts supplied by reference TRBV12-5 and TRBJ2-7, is DARVTQTPRHKVTEMGQEVTMRCQPILGHNTVFWYRQTMMQGLELLAYFRNRAPLDDSGMPKDRFSAEMPDATLATLKIQPSEPRDSAVYFCATTGTYDEQYFGPGTRLTVT.

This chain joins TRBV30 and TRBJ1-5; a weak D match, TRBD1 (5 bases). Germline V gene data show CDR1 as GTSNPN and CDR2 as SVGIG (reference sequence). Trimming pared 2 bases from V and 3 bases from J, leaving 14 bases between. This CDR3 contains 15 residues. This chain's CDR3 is CAWSRSGTANQPQHF. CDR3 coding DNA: TGTGCCTGGAGTAGGAGTGGGACGGCCAATCAGCCCCAGCATTTT. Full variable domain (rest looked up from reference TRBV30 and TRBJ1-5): SQTIHQWPATLVQPVGSPLSLECTVEGTSNPNLYWYRQAAGRGLQLLFYSVGIGQISSEVPQNLSASRPQDRQFILSSKKLLLSDSGFYLCAWSRSGTANQPQHFGDGTRLSIL.